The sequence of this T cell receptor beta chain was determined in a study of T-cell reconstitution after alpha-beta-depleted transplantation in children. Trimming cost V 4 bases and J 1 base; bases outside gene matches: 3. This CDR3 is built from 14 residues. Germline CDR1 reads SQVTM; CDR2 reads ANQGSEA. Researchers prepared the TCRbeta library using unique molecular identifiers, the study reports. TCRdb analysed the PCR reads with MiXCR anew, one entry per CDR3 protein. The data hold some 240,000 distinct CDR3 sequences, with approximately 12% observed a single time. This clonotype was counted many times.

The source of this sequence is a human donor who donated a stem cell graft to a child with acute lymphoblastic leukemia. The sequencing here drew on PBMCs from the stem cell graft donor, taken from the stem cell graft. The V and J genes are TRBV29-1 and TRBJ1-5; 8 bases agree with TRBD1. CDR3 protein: CSVGTGPSNQPQHF. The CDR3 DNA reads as TGCAGCGTTGGGACAGGGCCAAGCAATCAGCCCCAGCATTTT.